A selection of T cell receptor beta chains follows, all from one sample in a study of spatial heterogeneity in lung cancer. Using its own MiXCR run on the 5' RACE reads, TCRdb lists one record per CDR3 protein. This table has 9,000 to 10,000 distinct CDR3 sequences, roughly 6% appearing once. Source: lung tumor tissue, taken at surgery. The receptors originated from a female donor with early-stage non-small cell lung cancer. CDR3s include the opening cysteine and the closing phenylalanine or tryptophan. A D gene is named only where the DNA matches it firmly. Not every row has a clone size; where given, it reads once, few, many or a size class.

J gene | CDR3 length | D gene | clone size | V gene | CDR3 DNA | CDR3 protein
TRBJ1-2 | 14 | TRBD1 | many | TRBV6-5 | TGTGCCAGCAGTTACGGGACAGGGAGGGGTGGCTACACCTTC | CASSYGTGRGGYTF
TRBJ2-5 | 14 | TRBD2 | - | TRBV7-2 | TGTGCCAGCAGTTTAGCGGGAGGGCAAGAGACCCAGTACTTC | CASSLAGGQETQYF
TRBJ1-1 | 15 | TRBD1 | many | TRBV6-1 | TGTGCCAGTCTCCGGGACAGGAGGGATCCCACTGAAGCTTTCTTT | CASLRDRRDPTEAFF
TRBJ1-5 | 13 | - | medium-sized | TRBV6-6 | TGTGCCAGCGGGGACCCCCCCAATCAGCCCCAGCATTTT | CASGDPPNQPQHF
TRBJ2-5 | 16 | TRBD2 | medium-sized | TRBV7-2 | TGTGCCAGCAGCTACCCGACTAGCGGATTTGAAGAGACCCAGTACTTC | CASSYPTSGFEETQYF
TRBJ2-7 | 12 | - | medium-sized | TRBV29-1 | TGCAGCGTTGTTGGGTATCTCTCCGAGCAGTACTTC | CSVVGYLSEQYF
TRBJ2-2 | 12 | - | - | TRBV27 | TGTGCCAGCAGTTCGAACACCGGGGAGCTGTTTTTT | CASSSNTGELFF
TRBJ2-5 | 14 | - | many | TRBV10-3 | TGTGCCATCAGTGAGTCGGTTGTCGCGGAGACCCAGTACTTC | CAISESVVAETQYF
TRBJ2-3 | 14 | TRBD1 | many | TRBV6-5 | TGTGCCAGCAGTCTGACAGGGTCGTATGATACGCAGTATTTT | CASSLTGSYDTQYF
TRBJ2-2 | 14 | TRBD2 | medium-sized | TRBV7-2 | TGTGCCAGCAGATTAGCGGGTTTCACCGGGGAGCTGTTTTTT | CASRLAGFTGELFF
TRBJ2-5 | 14 | TRBD2 | medium-sized | TRBV20-1 | TGCAGTGCTAGAACCGGGCTAGCGGGAGAGACCCAGTACTTC | CSARTGLAGETQYF
TRBJ2-2 | 18 | - | medium-sized | TRBV7-6 | TGTGCCAGCAGCTTAAGGCAGACGGGTGAAGCGAGTACCGGGGAGCTGTTTTTT | CASSLRQTGEASTGELFF
TRBJ2-5 | 13 | - | few | TRBV7-6 | TGTGCCAGCAGCTTGGGGGGAAAAGAGACCCAGTACTTC | CASSLGGKETQYF
TRBJ2-7 | 14 | - | many | TRBV9 | TGTGCCAGCAGCGTAGATCTGGGGGCCTACGAGCAGTACTTC | CASSVDLGAYEQYF
TRBJ1-2 | 14 | - | - | TRBV6-5 | TGTGCCAGCAAAATAACCGGGGCAGAAAGTGGCTACACCTTC | CASKITGAESGYTF
TRBJ2-5 | 11 | - | many | TRBV2 | TGTGCCAGCAGCCGAGGAGAGACCCAGTACTTC | CASSRGETQYF
TRBJ2-7 | 15 | TRBD2 | many | TRBV6-6 | TGTGCCAGCAGTGTTGGACTAGCGGTAAACTACGAGCAGTACTTC | CASSVGLAVNYEQYF
TRBJ2-3 | 14 | - | many | TRBV7-8 | TGTGCCAGCAGCGCCTCCGGGACCTCGTACACGCAGTATTTT | CASSASGTSYTQYF
TRBJ1-1 | 14 | - | - | TRBV12-3/TRBV12-4 | TGTGCCAGCAGGGTGGGACACACAGACACTGAAGCTTTCTTT | CASRVGHTDTEAFF
TRBJ2-7 | 12 | TRBD2 | many | TRBV20-1 | TGCAGTGCTGGGCGGGAGGGCCGCGAGCAGTACTTC | CSAGREGREQYF
TRBJ1-2 | 11 | - | many | TRBV20-1 | TGCAGTGCCATCATCGGGGGGCACTACACCTTC | CSAIIGGHYTF
TRBJ1-1 | 11 | - | many | TRBV20-1 | TGCAGTGCTATGAGCGAGACTGAAGCTTTCTTT | CSAMSETEAFF
TRBJ2-1 | 15 | TRBD2 | medium-sized | TRBV10-2 | TGCGCCAGCAGTGGATCTAGCGGGAGCTACAATGAGCAGTTCTTC | CASSGSSGSYNEQFF
TRBJ2-2 | 17 | - | many | TRBV3-1 | TGTGCCAGCAGCCAACCCGAGGGAGGATATGGCACCGGGGAGCTGTTTTTT | CASSQPEGGYGTGELFF
TRBJ2-5 | 16 | TRBD2 | many | TRBV4-2 | TGTGCCAGCAGCCAAGGAAGCGGGGGGGTTCGAGAGACCCAGTACTTC | CASSQGSGGVRETQYF
TRBJ2-1 | 17 | TRBD2 | - | TRBV25-1 | TGTGCCAGCAGTGAATGGACTAGCGGGTCTGCATTCGATGAGCAGTTCTTC | CASSEWTSGSAFDEQFF
TRBJ2-7 | 13 | - | medium-sized | TRBV11-2 | TGTGCCAGCAGCCCCGACCCCTCCTACGAGCAGTACTTC | CASSPDPSYEQYF
TRBJ2-7 | 18 | TRBD2 | many | TRBV20-1 | TGCAGTGCTAGAGTTTGGCAGCGGGGGGGCCTCCAGTTCTACGAGCAGTACTTC | CSARVWQRGGLQFYEQYF
TRBJ2-3 | 15 | TRBD2 | - | TRBV5-8 | TGTGCCAGCAGACCCGGGACTAGCGACACAGATACGCAGTATTTT | CASRPGTSDTDTQYF
TRBJ2-1 | 16 | TRBD2 | many | TRBV6-2/TRBV6-3 | TGTGCCAGCAGTTATGGTTTCGGGAGCGGGGGGAATGAGCAGTTCTTC | CASSYGFGSGGNEQFF
TRBJ1-2 | 13 | - | many | TRBV7-2 | TGTGCCAGCAGCTTAGTAGGCAGCTATGGCTACACCTTC | CASSLVGSYGYTF
TRBJ2-1 | 15 | - | many | TRBV29-1 | TGCAGCGTTGAAGAACTGGGGGGCACCTACAATGAGCAGTTCTTC | CSVEELGGTYNEQFF
TRBJ2-1 | 15 | - | many | TRBV30 | TGTGCCTGGAGTGTGGGACATAGCTCCTACAATGAGCAGTTCTTC | CAWSVGHSSYNEQFF
TRBJ1-5 | 14 | - | medium-sized | TRBV19 | TGTGCCAGTAGCACGTCAGGACAGAATCAGCCCCAGCATTTT | CASSTSGQNQPQHF
TRBJ2-7 | 15 | - | many | TRBV29-1 | TGCAGCGTTGAATTGTCGGGACGGGGGACCTACGAGCAGTACTTC | CSVELSGRGTYEQYF
TRBJ2-7 | 12 | - | many | TRBV11-2 | TGTGCCAGCAGCTTATACGGCTACGAGCAGTACTTC | CASSLYGYEQYF
TRBJ1-1 | 17 | TRBD1 | many | TRBV4-2 | TGTGCCAGCAGCCAAGCTTGGACAGGCCTAGGAATCACTGAAGCTTTCTTT | CASSQAWTGLGITEAFF
TRBJ2-3 | 12 | - | medium-sized | TRBV7-2 | TGTGCCAGCAGTGGGGTGGGGGATACGCAGTATTTT | CASSGVGDTQYF
TRBJ2-2 | 13 | - | few | TRBV7-8 | TGTGCCAGCATTTTTCAAGACACCGGGGAGCTGTTTTTT | CASIFQDTGELFF
TRBJ1-1 | 12 | - | large | TRBV28 | TGTGCCAGCAGTTTACGGGGCACTGAAGCTTTCTTT | CASSLRGTEAFF
TRBJ1-6 | 15 | - | - | TRBV6-1 | TGTGCCAGCAGTGAAACGCAGGGAATCGGATCACCCCTCCACTTT | CASSETQGIGSPLHF
TRBJ2-2 | 14 | TRBD2 | many | TRBV10-2 | TGCGCCAGCAGACTAGCGGGGGAAGGCGGGGAGCTGTTTTTT | CASRLAGEGGELFF
TRBJ2-3 | 15 | - | many | TRBV12-5 | TGTGCTAGTGGTTTGGGTTCTGGGGGTGCAGATACGCAGTATTTT | CASGLGSGGADTQYF
TRBJ2-2 | 15 | TRBD2 | - | TRBV19 | TGTGCCAGTAGTATGACTAGCGGATCCACCGGGGAGCTGTTTTTT | CASSMTSGSTGELFF
TRBJ2-3 | 15 | TRBD1 | few | TRBV9 | TGTGCCAGCAGCGCCCAGGGGGCGGTTGGAGATACGCAGTATTTT | CASSAQGAVGDTQYF
TRBJ2-7 | 15 | TRBD1 | many | TRBV6-2/TRBV6-3 | TGTGCCAGCAGTTACTCTATCCCAGGGGGCTACGAGCAGTACTTC | CASSYSIPGGYEQYF
TRBJ2-7 | 16 | - | many | TRBV6-5 | TGTGCCAGCAGCCCCCCATCGGGGCGTCTCGGATACGAGCAGTACTTC | CASSPPSGRLGYEQYF
TRBJ1-2 | 15 | - | many | TRBV11-2 | TGTGCCAGCAGCTTAGATCGGACACCAGTCTATGGCTACACCTTC | CASSLDRTPVYGYTF
TRBJ2-2 | 15 | TRBD1 | many | TRBV24-1 | TGTGCCACCAGTGACCCGGACAGGGGCACCGGGGAGCTGTTTTTT | CATSDPDRGTGELFF
TRBJ1-2 | 13 | - | many | TRBV4-3 | TGCGCCAGCAGCCAATCCAGGGCCTATGGCTACACCTTC | CASSQSRAYGYTF
TRBJ1-1 | 18 | - | many | TRBV11-2 | TGTGCCAGCAGCTCCAACGGCCAGGCCCTCGACATGAACACTGAAGCTTTCTTT | CASSSNGQALDMNTEAFF